These T cell receptor beta chains were read from a single sample in a study of human T cells and chemical hapten exposure. One entry per CDR3 protein, called by TCRdb with MiXCR from the RACE reads. The sample has about 65,000 distinct CDR3 sequences; about 6% are singletons. Sequencing input: whole blood. These receptors all stem from a female donor in good health. Some clones in this sample may be carry-over from other donors' samples. CDR3s include the opening cysteine and the closing phenylalanine or tryptophan.

TRBV6-2/TRBV6-3 | CASSYWGRGNQPQHF
TRBV7-9 | CASSPGGPSSYNEQFF
TRBV29-1 | CSVEVQFTDTQYF
TRBV27 | CASSPRGRETEAFF
TRBV2 | CASENWDSSGNTIYF
TRBV11-2 | CASSPRLAEETQYF
TRBV5-1 | CASSQTEYGYTF
TRBV7-2 | CASSFSSQGGTEAFF
TRBV7-2 | CASSFTWTSGSEQYF
TRBV6-6 | CASSLLAPGADTQYF
TRBV20-1 | CSARDQSISYEQYF
TRBV19 | CASSLLAGVGADTQYF
TRBV6-4 | CASSESPGNTGELFF
TRBV7-9 | CASSLEEVQPQHF
TRBV12-3/TRBV12-4 | CASSFDRGNTEAFF
TRBV2 | CASGGSYEQYF
TRBV6-5 | CASSDGQGDTQYF